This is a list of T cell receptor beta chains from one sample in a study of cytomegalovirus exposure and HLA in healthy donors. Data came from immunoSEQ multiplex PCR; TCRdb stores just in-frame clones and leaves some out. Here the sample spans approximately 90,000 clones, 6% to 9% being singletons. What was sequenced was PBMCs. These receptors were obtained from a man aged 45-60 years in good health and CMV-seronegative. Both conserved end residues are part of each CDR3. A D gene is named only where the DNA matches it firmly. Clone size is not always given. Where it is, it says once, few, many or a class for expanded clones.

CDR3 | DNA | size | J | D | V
CASSQLRGGGPGGYTF | TGCGCCAGCAGCCAATTAAGGGGGGGAGGCCCTGGAGGCTACACCTTC | . | TRBJ1-2 | . | TRBV4-3
CASSARPGQGTDTQYF | TGTGCCAGCAGCGCCCGCCCGGGACAGGGCACAGATACGCAGTATTTT | few | TRBJ2-3 | TRBD1 | TRBV9
CASSLPQASGNYEQYF | TGTGCCAGCAGTTTACCCCAGGCGTCAGGGAACTACGAGCAGTACTTC | few | TRBJ2-7 | . | TRBV28
CASSYQQGIGELFF | TGTGCCAGCAGTTACCAACAGGGGATCGGGGAGCTGTTTTTT | . | TRBJ2-2 | TRBD1 | TRBV6-5
CSVGTSGGVETQYF | TGCAGCGTGGGGACTAGCGGGGGGGTAGAGACCCAGTACTTC | . | TRBJ2-5 | TRBD2 | TRBV29-1
CASRGALAGAADTQYF | TGTGCCAGCAGGGGGGCCTTAGCGGGAGCCGCAGATACGCAGTATTTT | few | TRBJ2-3 | TRBD2 | TRBV7-2
CASSLLGRVHSGANVLTF | TGTGCCAGCAGCTTGTTAGGCAGGGTGCACTCTGGGGCCAACGTCCTGACTTTC | few | TRBJ2-6 | . | TRBV5-6
CASSLRTGRHEQYF | TGTGCCAGCAGCCTCAGGACAGGGAGGCACGAGCAGTACTTC | few | TRBJ2-7 | TRBD1 | TRBV6-6
CASSLVPSPHYEQYF | TGTGCCAGCAGCTTAGTCCCCAGTCCTCACTACGAGCAGTACTTC | . | TRBJ2-7 | . | TRBV7-9
CASTAGTYEQYF | TGTGCCAGCACGGCAGGAACCTACGAGCAGTACTTC | few | TRBJ2-7 | . | TRBV6-6
CASRGTASNQPQHF | TGTGCCAGCAGGGGGACAGCCAGCAATCAGCCCCAGCATTTT | few | TRBJ1-5 | TRBD1 | TRBV28